The entry below describes one T cell receptor beta chain. This sample stems from a study of blood T cell repertoires in COVID-19. Generated by immunoSEQ multiplex PCR, the TCRdb table keeps only in-frame clones and is missing some. The sample includes roughly 120,000 clones, 82% seen only once; the top ten take over 10%. This CDR3 contains 15 residues. Between the trimmed V and J ends, which lost 2 bases and 1 base, there was a span of 11 bases. The V gene's germline CDR1 is MNHEY and CDR2 SVGAGI. Source material: peripheral blood. V and J are TRBV6-5 and TRBJ1-1, with D maybe TRBD1 (6 bases). The clonotype was recovered from a human donor in a cohort sampled during active COVID-19. This chain's CDR3 is CASSYPDRPNTEAFF. In DNA, the CDR3 is TGTGCCAGCAGTTACCCCGACAGGCCGAACACTGAAGCTTTCTTT.